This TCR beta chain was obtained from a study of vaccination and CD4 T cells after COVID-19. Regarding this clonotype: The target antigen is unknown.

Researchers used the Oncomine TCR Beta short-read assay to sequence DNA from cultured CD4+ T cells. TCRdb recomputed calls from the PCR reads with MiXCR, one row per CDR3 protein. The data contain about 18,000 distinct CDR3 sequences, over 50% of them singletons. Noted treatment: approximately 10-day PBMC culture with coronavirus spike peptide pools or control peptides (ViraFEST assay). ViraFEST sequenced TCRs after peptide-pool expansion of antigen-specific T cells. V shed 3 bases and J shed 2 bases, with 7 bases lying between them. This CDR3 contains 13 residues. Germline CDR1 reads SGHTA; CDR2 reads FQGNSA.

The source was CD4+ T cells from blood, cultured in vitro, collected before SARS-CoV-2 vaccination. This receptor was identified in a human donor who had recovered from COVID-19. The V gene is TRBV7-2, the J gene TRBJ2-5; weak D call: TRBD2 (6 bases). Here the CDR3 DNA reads TGTGCCAGCAGCTTGGGACTTCAAGAGACCCAGTACTTC. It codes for CASSLGLQETQYF.